Following are 28 T cell receptor beta chains from one sample sequenced in a study of shared clonotypes between healthy human individuals. TCRdb's table, derived via immunoSEQ multiplex PCR, lists solely in-frame clones and lacks some. The sample lists about 2.4 million clones, 93% seen once, with 0.36% in the top ten. The sequenced material came from naive CD4+ T cells from PBMCs. Stated subset: CD45RA+ positively selected. These receptors originate from a man between 18 and 29 years old in good health. Some clones in this sample may be carry-over from other donors' samples.

The chain couples TRBV28 to TRBJ1-4, with D unresolved. CDR3 length: 16 residues. In germline, CDR1 is MDHEN, CDR2 SYDVKM. Trimming shortened V by 3 bases and J by 2 bases, and 13 bases separated the two germline ends. CDR3 region: CASSFVKGATNEKLFF. CDR3 nucleotide sequence: TGTGCCAGCAGTTTCGTGAAGGGAGCTACTAATGAAAAACTGTTTTTT.

In DNA, the CDR3 is TGCGCCAGCAGCCCCGGGGGGGGAGGCTCCTACGAGCAGTACTTC. Protein sequence: CASSPGGGGSYEQYF. The chain couples TRBV5-1 to TRBJ2-7; TRBD2 matches 8 bases. Germline values: CDR1 SGHRS, CDR2 YFSETQ. Unmatched junction bases numbered 6, after V lost 4 bases and J lost 0 bases. The CDR3 spans 15 residues.

The chain has TRBV10-3 and TRBJ2-7, with a tentative D call TRBD1 (5 bases). The CDR3 is 15 residues long. Trimming pared 7 bases from V and 1 base from J, leaving 17 bases between. Germline CDR1 is ENHRY and CDR2 is SYGVKD. CDR3 DNA: TGTGCCATCACCAAGACAGTAACGGAGTCCTACGAGCAGTACTTC. Residues: CAITKTVTESYEQYF.

V and J are TRBV4-3 and TRBJ2-6; D gene uncertain. The V gene's germline CDR1 is LGHNA and CDR2 YSLEER. This CDR3 comprises 17 residues. V was shortened by 0 bases and J by 2 bases, with 11 bases between the two germline ends. In nucleotides, the CDR3 is TGCGCCAGCAGCCAAGATCTTGGGTCGGCTGGGGCCAACGTCCTGACTTTC. Protein sequence: CASSQDLGSAGANVLTF.

This chain connects TRBV14 to TRBJ2-1; 11 bases match TRBD1. Germline V gene lookup returns CDR1 SGHDN and CDR2 FVKESK. V lost 6 bases, J lost 10 bases, and 11 bases stayed unmatched. The CDR3 extends over 15 amino acids. Here the CDR3 reads CASRRSGTGGNEQFF. CDR3 bases: TGTGCCAGCAGGCGATCCGGGACAGGGGGAAACGAGCAGTTCTTC.

The chain recombines TRBV7-3 with TRBJ1-2; 9 bases map to TRBD1. J was trimmed by 6 bases and V by 4 bases; bases with no gene match: 9. The length of the CDR3 is 15 residues. Germline loops: CDR1 SGHTA, CDR2 FQGTGA. CDR3 sequence: CASSSTPGTGNGYTF. CDR3 in DNA: TGTGCCAGCAGCTCAACCCCAGGGACAGGGAATGGCTACACCTTC.

The genes are TRBV19 and TRBJ2-3; 9 nucleotides line up with TRBD1. CDR3 size: 16 residues. The germline V gene has CDR1 LNHDA and CDR2 SQIVND (reference sequence). J was trimmed by 0 bases and V by 10 bases; bases with no gene match: 11. The CDR3 DNA reads TGTGCCACCCGGGACAGGGCCTACACTAGCACAGATACGCAGTATTTT. This sequence encodes CATRDRAYTSTDTQYF.

The genes are TRBV2 and TRBJ1-5; D is unresolved. The CDR3 sequence is 15 residues long. V was cut by 4 bases and J by 4 bases, with 14 bases left in between. Looked up from germline, CDR1 is SNHLY and CDR2 is FYNNEI. CDR3 DNA sequence: TGTGCCAGCAGTGTAACAGCCCCTCCAAATCAGCCCCAGCATTTT. As protein: CASSVTAPPNQPQHF.

This chain joins TRBV30 and TRBJ1-1, with D unclear. V was shortened by 3 bases and J by 2 bases, with 7 bases between the two germline ends. Per the germline V gene, CDR1 is GTSNPN and CDR2 is SVGIG (reference sequence). The CDR3 totals 12 residues. CDR3 region: CAWSRSNTEAFF. The CDR3 nucleotides are TGTGCCTGGAGCAGGTCCAACACTGAAGCTTTCTTT.

This chain uses TRBV6-1 with TRBJ2-5, with D perhaps TRBD1 (5 bases). The germline CDR1 and CDR2 sequences are MNHNS and SASEGT. The CDR3 is 14 residues long. Trimming stripped 6 bases from V and 3 bases from J, with 14 bases between. CDR3 coding DNA: TGTGCCAGCAGGGCTACTCAGGGAAAAGAGACCCAGTACTTC. It codes for CASRATQGKETQYF.

Comments on this clone: Within the sample, other DNA sequences also encode this same CDR3. The V and J genes are TRBV2 and TRBJ2-1, with 11 bases fitting TRBD1. With V trimmed by 4 bases and J by 6 bases, 2 bases remained unmatched. CDR3 size: 14 residues. Germline V gives CDR1 SNHLY, CDR2 FYNNEI. The CDR3 DNA follows: TGTGCCAGCAGTGCCGGGACAGGGGGCAATGAGCAGTTCTTC. Protein: CASSAGTGGNEQFF. The full variable domain, rest sourced from reference TRBV2 and TRBJ2-1, is EPEVTQTPSHQVTQMGQEVILRCVPISNHLYFYWYRQILGQKVEFLVSFYNNEISEKSEIFDDQFSVERPDGSNFTLKIRSTKLEDSAMYFCASSAGTGGNEQFFGPGTRLTVL.

CDR3 nucleotides: TGTGCCAGCAGTCCAGACCGTTCCTACAATGAGCAGTTCTTC. This sequence encodes CASSPDRSYNEQFF. The chain carries TRBV27 and TRBJ2-1, with D unclear. The CDR3 length is 14 residues. Between the trimmed V and J ends, which lost 5 bases and 1 base, there was a span of 9 bases. Germline values: CDR1 MNHEY, CDR2 SMNVEV (reference sequence).

In regard to this clone: The same CDR3 is also encoded by other DNA sequences in this sample. The J gene is TRBJ1-1, the V gene TRBV28; no clear D. This CDR3 comprises 12 residues. Germline V lookup: CDR1 MDHEN, CDR2 SYDVKM. V dropped 1 base and J dropped 4 bases, with 4 bases sitting between them. The CDR3 region has the DNA TGTGCCAGCAGTTTATTAGGCACTGAAGCTTTCTTT. It yields the protein CASSLLGTEAFF.

V is TRBV11-2 and J is TRBJ1-3; the D is unclear. The germline gives CDR1 SGHAT, CDR2 FQNNGV. There are 15 residues in the CDR3. Trimming pared 1 base from V and 6 bases from J, leaving 13 bases between. The CDR3 is CASSLGTLNSNTIYF. The CDR3 DNA follows: TGTGCCAGCAGCTTAGGGACCCTCAATTCAAACACCATATATTTT.

The V gene is TRBV5-1, the J gene TRBJ2-5; 11 bases agree with TRBD2. V was pared by 7 bases and J by 1 base, with 6 bases of the junction left unmatched. Per the germline V gene, CDR1 is SGHRS and CDR2 is YFSETQ. This CDR3 is built from 15 residues. CDR3 bases: TGCGCCAGCGGAAGACTAGCGGGGAGCCAAGAGACCCAGTACTTC. Encoded protein: CASGRLAGSQETQYF.

The chain combines TRBV7-9 with TRBJ2-5; the D gene could be TRBD1 or TRBD2 (5 bases each). With 1 base removed from V and 7 bases from J, the gap between germline ends came to 10 bases. The germline V gene has CDR1 SEHNR and CDR2 FQNEAQ (reference sequence). The CDR3 has 13 residues. CDR3: CASSLDGTGTQYF. In nucleotides, the CDR3 is TGTGCCAGCAGCTTAGACGGGACGGGGACCCAGTACTTC.

This clone was found a few times. The chain couples TRBV2 to TRBJ1-1; unclear D gene. From germline, CDR1 is SNHLY and CDR2 FYNNEI. This CDR3 spans 13 amino acids. V lost 6 bases and J lost 1, with 9 bases in between. CDR3 residues: CASRSQRNTEAFF. The DNA for the CDR3 is TGTGCCAGCAGATCTCAAAGGAACACTGAAGCTTTCTTT.

Points on this clone: The same CDR3 is also encoded by other DNA sequences in this sample. V gene TRBV7-3 combines with J gene TRBJ2-5; 7 bases are a match to TRBD2. Trimming at V came to 4 bases and at J to 2 bases, leaving 1 base not matched to a gene. CDR1 is SGHTA, CDR2 FQGTGA, per germline. The length of the CDR3 is 13 residues. This CDR3 reads CASSYSGQETQYF. The CDR3 DNA sequence: TGTGCCAGCAGCTATAGCGGGCAAGAGACCCAGTACTTC.

The CDR3 nucleotides are TGCGCCAGCAGCTTGCAGGGACAGACTTACAATGAGCAGTTCTTC. This codes for CASSLQGQTYNEQFF. This chain joins TRBV5-1 and TRBJ2-1; 7 positions agree with TRBD1. CDR1 and CDR2 (germline): SGHRS, YFSETQ. V gave up 1 base and J gave up 4 bases; unmatched junction bases: 5. The CDR3 spans 15 residues.

This chain uses TRBV9 with TRBJ2-5; D call uncertain. The CDR3 has 14 amino acids. V lost 0 bases to trimming and J lost 2 bases, with 8 bases between them. Germline lookup yields CDR1 SGDLS and CDR2 YYNGEE. This CDR3 is CASSVVGLQETQYF. The CDR3 coding sequence is TGTGCCAGCAGCGTAGTCGGCCTACAAGAGACCCAGTACTTC. Full variable domain (outside the CDR3, taken from reference TRBV9 and TRBJ2-5): DSGVTQTPKHLITATGQRVTLRCSPRSGDLSVYWYQQSLDQGLQFLIQYYNGEERAKGNILERFSAQQFPDLHSELNLSSLELGDSALYFCASSVVGLQETQYFGPGTRLLVL.

The chain is built from TRBV29-1 and TRBJ2-4, with TRBD2 matching 7 bases. With V trimmed by 3 bases and J by 7 bases, 3 bases remained unmatched. Germline V gene sequence: CDR1 SQVTM, CDR2 ANQGSEA. CDR3 length: 12 amino acids. This CDR3 reads CSVDAGANIQYF. The CDR3 DNA is TGCAGCGTTGATGCGGGAGCGAACATTCAGTACTTC.

The V gene is TRBV7-2, the J gene TRBJ1-5; D might be TRBD1 (5 bases). The CDR3 is made up of 18 amino acids. Germline V gene lookup returns CDR1 SGHTA and CDR2 FQGNSA. Trimming pared 1 base from V and 0 bases from J, leaving 16 bases between. The CDR3 region has the DNA TGTGCCAGCAGCTTAGAATCGCCCAAGGGGAATAGCAATCAGCCCCAGCATTTT. It yields the protein CASSLESPKGNSNQPQHF.

The chain joins TRBV6-6 to TRBJ1-1; TRBD1 matches at 8 bases. V gave up 8 bases and J gave up 7 bases; unmatched junction bases: 12. Germline-derived CDR1 and CDR2 are MNHNY and SVGAGI (reference sequence). This CDR3 has 14 amino acids. In nucleotides, the CDR3 is TGTGCCAGCGATCCACAGGGGGTAGCCTTTGAAGCTTTCTTT. Amino acid sequence: CASDPQGVAFEAFF.

V and J are TRBV6-1 and TRBJ1-1; 7 bases agree with TRBD1. Losses at the gene ends were 6 bases for V and 7 bases for J; bases not matched to a gene: 2. Germline-derived CDR1 and CDR2 are MNHNS and SASEGT. The CDR3 extends over 11 amino acids. The CDR3 here is CASRRQGEAFF. CDR3 DNA: TGTGCCAGCAGACGACAGGGTGAAGCTTTCTTT.

This chain uses TRBV7-2 with TRBJ2-1, with TRBD2 matching over 13 bases. Germline CDR1 SGHTA, CDR2 FQGNSA. CDR3 length: 15 amino acids. J gave up 9 bases and V 5 bases, and 7 bases lay outside the gene matches. This CDR3 is CASSPRLAGGFEQFF. The CDR3 DNA reads TGTGCCAGCAGCCCCCGACTAGCGGGAGGATTTGAGCAGTTCTTC.

This sequence joins TRBV7-6 and TRBJ2-7; tentatively, D is TRBD2 (6 bases). The CDR3 covers 15 residues. In germline, CDR1 is SGHVS, CDR2 FNYEAQ. Deletions cut 0 bases from V and 4 bases from J, with 13 bases between. The CDR3 DNA is TGTGCCAGCAGCTTAGCGGGTGGAGGGGAGTACGAGCAGTACTTC. Its protein product is CASSLAGGGEYEQYF. Looking up the rest from reference TRBV7-6 and TRBJ2-7 gives the full variable domain: GAGVSQSPRYKVTKRGQDVALRCDPISGHVSLYWYRQALGQGPEFLTYFNYEAQQDKSGLPNDRFSAERPEGSISTLTIQRTEQRDSAMYRCASSLAGGGEYEQYFGPGTRLTVT.

This sequence joins TRBV7-2 and TRBJ1-5; 9 bases line up with TRBD1. This CDR3 is 14 amino acids long. CDR1 SGHTA and CDR2 FQGNSA come from the germline V gene. V trimming: 5 bases; J trimming: 7 bases; junction bases outside the gene matches: 6. The CDR3 spells CASSPQGAEQPQHF. Written as DNA, the CDR3 is TGTGCCAGCAGCCCACAGGGGGCAGAACAGCCCCAGCATTTT.

This chain links TRBV5-4 with TRBJ1-2, with a possible D match to TRBD1 (6 bases). V dropped 0 bases and J dropped 5 bases, with 17 bases sitting between them. The CDR3 contains 16 residues. CDR1 and CDR2 from the germline V gene are SGHNT and YYREEE (reference sequence). CDR3 in amino acids: CASSLDGRGSEYGYTF. The CDR3 nucleotides read TGTGCCAGCAGCTTGGATGGCAGGGGCTCTGAGTATGGCTACACCTTC.